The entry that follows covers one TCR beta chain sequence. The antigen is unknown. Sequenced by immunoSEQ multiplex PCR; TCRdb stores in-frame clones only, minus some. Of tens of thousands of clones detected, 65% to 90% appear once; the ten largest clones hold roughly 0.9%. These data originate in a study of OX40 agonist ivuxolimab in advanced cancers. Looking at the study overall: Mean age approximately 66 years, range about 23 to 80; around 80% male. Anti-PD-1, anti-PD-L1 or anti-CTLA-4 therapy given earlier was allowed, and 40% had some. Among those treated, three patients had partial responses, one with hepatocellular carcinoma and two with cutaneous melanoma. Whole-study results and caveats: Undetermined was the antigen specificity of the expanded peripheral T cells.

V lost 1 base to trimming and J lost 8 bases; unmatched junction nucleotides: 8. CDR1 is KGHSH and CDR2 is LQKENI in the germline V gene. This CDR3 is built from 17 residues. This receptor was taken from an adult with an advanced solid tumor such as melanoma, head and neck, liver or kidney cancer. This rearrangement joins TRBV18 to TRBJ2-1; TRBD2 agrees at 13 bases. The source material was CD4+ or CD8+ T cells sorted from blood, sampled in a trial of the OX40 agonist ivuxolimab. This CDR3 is CASSPRTSGRGGDEQFF. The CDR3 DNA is TGTGCCAGCTCACCACGGACTAGCGGGAGAGGAGGGGATGAGCAGTTCTTC.